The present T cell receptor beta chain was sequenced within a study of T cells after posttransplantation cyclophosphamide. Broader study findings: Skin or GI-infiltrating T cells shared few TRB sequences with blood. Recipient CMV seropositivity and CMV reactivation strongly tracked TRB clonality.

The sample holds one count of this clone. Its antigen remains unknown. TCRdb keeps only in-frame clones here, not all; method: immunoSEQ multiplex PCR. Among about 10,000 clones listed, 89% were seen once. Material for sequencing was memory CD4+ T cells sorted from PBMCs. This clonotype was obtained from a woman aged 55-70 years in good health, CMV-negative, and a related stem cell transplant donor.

As DNA, the CDR3 is TGCGCCAGCAGCCAACGTCTAGCGGGAGTGATCAGCGGCGAGCAGTACTTC. This codes for CASSQRLAGVISGEQYF. The chain is built from TRBV4-1 and TRBJ2-7; 10 bases map to TRBD2. Germline CDR1 is MGHRA and CDR2 is YSYEKL. Unmatched junction bases numbered 13, after V lost 2 bases and J lost 6 bases. The length of the CDR3 is 17 residues.